The next 24 T cell receptor beta chains were all read from a single sample in a study of early T cells in non-severe SARS-CoV-2 infection. In TCRdb, the 5' RACE reads were re-called with MiXCR into one record per CDR3 protein. The sample carries approximately 19,000 distinct CDR3 sequences, under 6.5% recorded once. Source material: whole blood. The origin of the receptors is an adult who was a healthcare worker with PCR-confirmed SARS-CoV-2 infection or an uninfected control (not recorded which).

This clonotype has a handful of counts. The genes are TRBV15 and TRBJ2-5; D gene uncertain. Trimming stripped 0 bases from V and 5 bases from J, with 10 bases between. Germline lookup yields CDR1 LNHNV and CDR2 YYDKDF (reference sequence). The CDR3 spans 14 residues. CDR3 sequence reads: CATSRDVAEETQYF. As DNA, the CDR3 is TGTGCCACCAGCAGAGACGTGGCGGAGGAGACCCAGTACTTC.

This clonotype was picked up many times. The rearrangement links TRBV29-1 to TRBJ2-7; TRBD1 matches at 7 bases. CDR1 SQVTM and CDR2 ANQGSEA come from the germline V gene. The CDR3 spans 15 residues. J gave up 4 bases and V 6 bases, and 15 bases lay outside the gene matches. The CDR3 loop is CSVEPTGTAGYEQYF. CDR3 nucleotides: TGCAGCGTCGAACCTACCGGGACAGCAGGTTACGAGCAGTACTTC.

This clonotype was counted at least ten times. The chain has TRBV9 and TRBJ2-7; 7 bases align to TRBD1. Germline assignment: CDR1 SGDLS and CDR2 YYNGEE. The CDR3 extends over 15 amino acids. V lost 2 bases and J lost 3; bases outside the gene matches: 8. Here the CDR3 reads CASSVSTGQGYEQYF. In DNA, the CDR3 is TGTGCCAGCAGCGTGTCGACAGGGCAAGGCTACGAGCAGTACTTC.

This clonotype was observed at least ten times. The rearrangement joins TRBV2 to TRBJ1-2; D unclear. V was cut by 6 bases and J by 4 bases, with 9 bases left in between. CDR3 size: 12 residues. CDR1 is SNHLY, CDR2 FYNNEI, per germline. The CDR3 bases are TGTGCCAGCAGCCTCGAGAGCTATGGCTACACCTTC. This encodes CASSLESYGYTF.

This sequence joins TRBV6-1 and TRBJ1-1; unclear D gene. Germline CDR1 MNHNS, CDR2 SASEGT. V gave up 10 bases and J gave up 1 base, with 16 bases separating them. This CDR3 is 14 amino acids long. CDR3 loop: CATGEAAPNTEAFF. DNA for the CDR3: TGTGCCACCGGGGAGGCGGCACCGAACACTGAAGCTTTCTTT.

Many counts were recorded for this clonotype. The chain has TRBV28 and TRBJ2-5, with 11 bases lining up with TRBD2. CDR1 is MDHEN and CDR2 is SYDVKM in the germline V gene. J gave up 9 bases and V 5 bases, and 11 bases lay outside the gene matches. This CDR3 comprises 15 residues. The CDR3 DNA reads TGTGCCAGCAGTCGACAACTTAGCGGGAGGGCGGCCCAGTACTTC. Translating gives CASSRQLSGRAAQYF.

This clonotype was seen repeatedly, ten times or more. The CDR3, as DNA: TGCAGTGCTATCATTACTAGCGGTACTAGCACAGATACGCAGTATTTT. It translates to CSAIITSGTSTDTQYF. The chain joins TRBV20-1 to TRBJ2-3, with 8 bases fitting TRBD2. This CDR3 comprises 16 residues. Germline values: CDR1 DFQATT, CDR2 SNEGSKA (reference sequence). J gave up 0 bases and V 4 bases, and 9 bases lay outside the gene matches.

This clonotype was counted ten times or more. This chain links TRBV7-9 with TRBJ2-3, with a tentative D call TRBD1 (6 bases). The CDR3 is made up of 13 amino acids. Trimming stripped 4 bases from V and 6 bases from J, with 11 bases between. Germline CDR1 and CDR2: SEHNR and FQNEAQ (reference sequence). As DNA, the CDR3 is TGTGCCAGCAGCTCCAGGGGAGCGGATACGCAGTATTTT. It codes for CASSSRGADTQYF.

This clonotype was recorded at least ten times. V usage is TRBV29-1 and J usage is TRBJ2-2; the D gene is possibly TRBD1 (6 bases). V lost 4 bases, J lost 2 bases, and 14 bases lay in between. Germline assignment: CDR1 SQVTM and CDR2 ANQGSEA. CDR3 length equals 15 residues. This CDR3 is CSVGGQTINTGELFF. DNA for the CDR3: TGCAGCGTTGGGGGGCAAACGATCAACACCGGGGAGCTGTTTTTT.

The table lists this clonotype with many counts. The rearrangement uses TRBV3-1 and TRBJ1-1; 8 positions agree with TRBD1. Germline CDR1 reads LGHDT; CDR2 reads YNNKEL (reference sequence). Trimming cost V 4 bases and J 8 bases; bases outside gene matches: 6. This CDR3 is built from 13 residues. The CDR3 coding sequence is TGTGCCAGCAGCCGGGAGGACAGGGACGAAGCTTTCTTT. Translated: CASSREDRDEAFF. Full variable domain (rest looked up from reference TRBV3-1 and TRBJ1-1): DTAVSQTPKYLVTQMGNDKSIKCEQNLGHDTMYWYKQDSKKFLKIMFSYNNKELIINETVPNRFSPKSPDKAHLNLHINSLELGDSAVYFCASSREDRDEAFFGQGTRLTVV.

Turning to this clonotype: Germline and junction disagree at one end, which may indicate a read error. The chain links TRBV15 to TRBJ1-6, with D hard to call. CDR1 is LNHNV, CDR2 YYDKDF, per germline (reference sequence). The CDR3 spans 14 residues. The CDR3 bases are TGTGCCACCAGCGGAGATGGTTATAATTCACCCCTCCACTTT. This sequence encodes CATSGDGYNSPLHF.

For this clonotype: This may come from a read error, since a much larger clone is one base off. The chain links TRBV12-3 or TRBV12-4 to TRBJ2-1, with 9 bases identical to TRBD2. The CDR3 has 16 residues. In nucleotides, the CDR3 is TGTGCCAACAGTTTAACCTTGGGGGGTAGCGGGAGAAATTTATTCTTC. Translation gives CANSLTLGGSGRNLFF.

The sample holds many counts of this clonotype. The chain couples TRBV4-2 to TRBJ2-3; 7 positions agree with TRBD2. J was trimmed by 5 bases and V by 1 base; bases with no gene match: 6. CDR3 length: 15 residues. Germline assignment: CDR1 LGHNA and CDR2 YNFKEQ. The CDR3, as DNA: TGTGCCAGCAGCCAAGTGCGGGAGCGAGGAGATACGCAGTATTTT. It is translated as CASSQVRERGDTQYF.

This clonotype occurred many times. The chain couples TRBV11-2 to TRBJ2-1; D is uncertain. Germline V gene data show CDR1 as SGHAT and CDR2 as FQNNGV. The CDR3 consists of 12 residues. The ends were cut back, 4 bases at V and 6 bases at J, with 7 bases in the middle. The CDR3 loop is CASSSLSNEQFF. CDR3 DNA sequence: TGTGCCAGCAGCTCGTTGAGCAATGAGCAGTTCTTC. Based on the CDR3 plus reference TRBV11-2 and TRBJ2-1, the full variable domain is EAGVAQSPRYKIIEKRQSVAFWCNPISGHATLYWYQQILGQGPKLLIQFQNNGVVDDSQLPKDRFSAERLKGVDSTLKIQPAKLEDSAVYLCASSSLSNEQFFGPGTRLTVL.

This clonotype appeared many times. The chain is built from TRBV30 and TRBJ2-3, with D tentatively TRBD1 (6 bases). The CDR3 has 11 residues. Germline CDR1 is GTSNPN and CDR2 is SVGIG (reference sequence). V lost 4 bases to trimming and J lost 4 bases, with 6 bases between them. The CDR3 DNA reads TGTGCCTGGACAGGGGCAGATACGCAGTATTTT. Amino acid sequence: CAWTGADTQYF.

This clonotype showed up many times. The chain joins TRBV4-1 to TRBJ2-7, with D possibly being TRBD1 (5 bases). Per the germline V gene, CDR1 is MGHRA and CDR2 is YSYEKL. V gave up 6 bases and J gave up 6 bases, with 18 bases separating them. CDR3 length: 14 residues. The CDR3 DNA sequence: TGCGCCAGCAGAGGGGTTCTAAAGGCCTCCGAGCAGTACTTC. Residues: CASRGVLKASEQYF.

Sample share makes this clonotype medium-sized. The CDR3 protein is CSVPGLAGGGPGTDTQYF. CDR3 DNA sequence: TGCAGCGTTCCGGGACTAGCGGGAGGAGGCCCCGGGACAGATACGCAGTATTTT. This sequence joins TRBV29-1 and TRBJ2-3, with TRBD2 matching 15 bases. The V gene end was trimmed by 5 bases and the J gene end by 3 bases; junction bases not matched to a gene: 12. The CDR3 totals 18 residues. Germline V gene lookup returns CDR1 SQVTM and CDR2 ANQGSEA.

This clonotype was seen repeatedly, ten times or more. This rearrangement joins TRBV10-3 to TRBJ2-1; 8 nucleotides agree with TRBD2. Germline V lookup: CDR1 ENHRY, CDR2 SYGVKD. V lost 10 bases and J lost 8; bases outside the gene matches: 10. The CDR3 is made up of 13 amino acids. The DNA for the CDR3 is TGTGCCACACATAGCGGGATTGGAGATGAGCAGTTCTTC. Protein product: CATHSGIGDEQFF.

This clonotype is medium-sized by share. The chain has TRBV11-2 and TRBJ2-3; D is unclear. The CDR3 spans 15 residues. Germline V gives CDR1 SGHAT, CDR2 FQNNGV. The V and J ends lost 0 bases and 1 base respectively, with 8 bases between them. CDR3 DNA: TGTGCCAGCAGCTTAGATGGACCCGGCACAGATACGCAGTATTTT. This translates into CASSLDGPGTDTQYF.

This clonotype has a count of ten or more. V and J are TRBV15 and TRBJ1-1, with 7 bases matching TRBD1. Germline-derived CDR1 and CDR2 are LNHNV and YYDKDF (reference sequence). The V gene end was trimmed by 2 bases and the J gene end by 4 bases; junction bases not matched to a gene: 4. This CDR3 is 14 amino acids long. The CDR3 region is CATSRPQGGTEAFF. The CDR3 region has the DNA TGTGCCACCAGCAGACCCCAGGGGGGCACTGAAGCTTTCTTT.

The table lists this clonotype with many counts. V gene TRBV11-2 combines with J gene TRBJ2-7; 8 bases agree with TRBD2. Per the germline V gene, CDR1 is SGHAT and CDR2 is FQNNGV. V lost 5 bases, J lost 3 bases, and 3 bases stayed unmatched. CDR3 length equals 13 residues. The CDR3 sequence: CASSPGLDYEQYF. The CDR3 nucleotides are TGTGCCAGCAGCCCGGGACTAGACTACGAGCAGTACTTC.

The table lists this clonotype with many counts. The CDR3 sequence is CAWSGSGGSETQYF. CDR3 sequence (DNA): TGTGCCTGGAGTGGCAGCGGGGGGTCAGAGACCCAGTACTTC. This sequence joins TRBV30 and TRBJ2-5, with 9 bases matching TRBD2. The junction had 4 bases not matched to a gene; V was cut back by 1 base and J by 4 bases. Germline V gene lookup returns CDR1 GTSNPN and CDR2 SVGIG (reference sequence). The CDR3 extends over 14 amino acids.

This clonotype was counted ten times or more. The V call is TRBV25-1, the J call TRBJ2-7; D unclear. This CDR3 is built from 15 residues. Trimming pared 1 base from V and 3 bases from J, leaving 13 bases between. Germline CDR1 and CDR2: MGHDK and SYGVNS. For the CDR3, the DNA is TGTGCCAGCAGTGAATCTGACACCCGCCGCTACGAGCAGTACTTC. This sequence encodes CASSESDTRRYEQYF.

This clonotype was picked up many times. The chain couples TRBV19 to TRBJ2-1, with a possible D match to TRBD2 (5 bases). This CDR3 has 15 residues. Trimming left V 4 bases short and J 4 bases short, with 14 bases between. The germline V gene has CDR1 LNHDA and CDR2 SQIVND (reference sequence). CDR3 amino acids: CASSTRRDPYNEQFF. CDR3 sequence (DNA): TGTGCCAGTAGTACCCGTCGGGATCCTTACAATGAGCAGTTCTTC.